This T cell receptor (beta chain) was captured by sequencing in a study of cytomegalovirus exposure and HLA in healthy donors. It was with 60 Vbeta and 13 Jbeta primers that the PCR ran. Only in-frame clones appear in the TCRdb table, and some are missing; sequencing was by immunoSEQ multiplex PCR. The sample includes 200,000 to 250,000 clones, under 85% of them seen just once. The CDR3 runs 15 residues. Germline CDR1 SGHRS, CDR2 YFSETQ. Details on this clone: What it binds is unknown. The junction departs from germline at one end; a sequencing error may be responsible.

Findings and limits, study-wide: V- and J-gene trimming in TCR beta was tied to a missense DCLRE1C variant by an analysis performed later. The study dropped some indistinguishable V segments, TRBV6-2 and TRBV6-3 among them. CMV serostatus stood as the only immune exposure information on hand. An analysis was carried out later, and it reportedly showed fewer N-insertions in an Asian-associated ancestry cluster than the approximately 610-donor mean.

The material sequenced was PBMCs. This receptor was obtained from a man aged 45-65 years in good health and CMV-seronegative. This sequence joins TRBV5-1 and TRBJ2-3; 7 bases are a match to TRBD1. CDR3 sequence reads: CASSRGDSVTDAQYF. The CDR3, as DNA: TGCGCCAGCAGCCGAGGGGACAGTGTTACAGATGCGCAGTATTTT.